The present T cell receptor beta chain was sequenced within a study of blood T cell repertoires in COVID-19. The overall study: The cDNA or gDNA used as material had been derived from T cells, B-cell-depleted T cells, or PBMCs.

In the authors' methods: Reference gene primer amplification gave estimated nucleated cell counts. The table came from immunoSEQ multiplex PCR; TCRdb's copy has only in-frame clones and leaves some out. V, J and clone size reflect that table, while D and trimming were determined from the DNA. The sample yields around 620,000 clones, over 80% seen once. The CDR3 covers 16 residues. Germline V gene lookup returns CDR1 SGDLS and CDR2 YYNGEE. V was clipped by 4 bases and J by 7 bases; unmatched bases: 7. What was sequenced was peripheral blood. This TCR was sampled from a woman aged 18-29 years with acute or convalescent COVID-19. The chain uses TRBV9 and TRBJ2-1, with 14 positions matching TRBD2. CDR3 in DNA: TGTGCCAGCAGCACCCGACTAGCGGGGGGGCAGAATGAGCAGTTCTTC. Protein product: CASSTRLAGGQNEQFF.